A selection of T cell receptor beta chains follows, all from one sample in a study of T cell clones after liver transplantation. Using immunoSEQ multiplex PCR, the repertoire was profiled, and TCRdb retains in-frame clones only, with some absent. This table holds under 130,000 clones, around 80% found once. This specimen consisted of CD4+ T cells from blood, obtained approximately 50 months after liver transplant. The receptors originated from a human patient who received a liver transplant. Some T cells may be supplied by the graft donor. Both conserved end residues are part of each CDR3. A D gene is named only where the DNA matches it firmly. Not all rows give a size; the values are once, few, many and, for expanded clones, a class.

clone size	J gene	V gene	CDR3 length	D gene	CDR3 protein	CDR3 DNA
-	TRBJ2-1	TRBV7-9	10	-	CASSDNEQFF	TGTGCCAGCAGCGACAATGAGCAGTTCTTC
-	TRBJ2-7	TRBV2	14	-	CASAPGDLSYEQYF	TGTGCCAGCGCCCCCGGGGACCTCTCCTACGAGCAGTACTTC
-	TRBJ2-1	TRBV9	14	-	CASSVAVVGNEQFF	TGTGCCAGCAGCGTAGCCGTAGTTGGGAATGAGCAGTTCTTC
-	TRBJ2-5	TRBV14	16	-	CASSQALRGRRETQYF	TGTGCCAGCAGCCAAGCTCTGAGGGGCCGGAGGGAGACCCAGTACTTC
-	TRBJ1-3	TRBV7-9	14	-	CASSSRTGGNTIYF	TGTGCCAGCAGCTCGAGGACCGGAGGAAACACCATATATTTT
-	TRBJ2-6	TRBV7-6	17	TRBD1	CASSSRDSSSGANVLTF	TGTGCCAGCAGCTCCCGGGACAGCTCCTCTGGGGCCAACGTCCTGACTTTC
-	TRBJ2-7	TRBV7-9	15	TRBD1	CASSQRQGPTYEQYF	TGTGCCAGCAGCCAACGACAGGGGCCCACCTACGAGCAGTACTTC
-	TRBJ1-1	TRBV11-1	17	TRBD1	CASSVPRTGVVHPEAFF	TGTGCCAGCAGCGTCCCGAGGACAGGGGTTGTTCACCCTGAAGCTTTCTTT
-	TRBJ1-2	TRBV29-1	18	TRBD1	CSVPGISGTGRHLYGYTF	TGCAGCGTCCCCGGAATCTCCGGGACAGGGCGCCACCTCTATGGCTACACCTTC
few	TRBJ2-7	TRBV5-4	14	TRBD2	CAIRSPGGVDEQYF	TGTGCCATCCGCTCCCCGGGGGGGGTCGACGAGCAGTACTTC
-	TRBJ1-5	TRBV7-2	15	-	CASSPGHNSNQPQHF	TGTGCCAGCAGCCCGGGGCACAATAGCAATCAGCCCCAGCATTTT
-	TRBJ2-1	TRBV10-1	15	TRBD2	CASSWTSGSYNEQFF	TGCGCCAGCAGTTGGACTAGCGGGAGTTACAATGAGCAGTTCTTC
-	TRBJ1-3	TRBV4-1	16	-	CASSQLQLLSGNTIYF	TGCGCCAGCAGCCAACTTCAGCTCCTCTCTGGAAACACCATATATTTT
-	TRBJ2-1	TRBV18	14	-	CASSPPVFSNEQFF	TGTGCCAGCTCACCGCCTGTATTTTCCAATGAGCAGTTCTTC
-	TRBJ1-1	TRBV2	15	-	CASSSGVGMNTEAFF	TGTGCCAGCAGTTCCGGGGTGGGCATGAACACTGAAGCTTTCTTT
-	TRBJ1-2	TRBV10-2	17	TRBD1	CASLEPRTGGFNYGYTF	TGCGCCAGCCTGGAGCCCAGGACAGGGGGCTTTAACTATGGCTACACCTTC
-	TRBJ1-5	TRBV5-4	12	-	CASSWSDQPQHF	TGTGCCAGCAGCTGGAGCGATCAGCCCCAGCATTTT
-	TRBJ2-2	TRBV18	15	-	CASSPPGGNTGELFF	TGTGCCAGCTCACCACCAGGGGGGAACACCGGGGAGCTGTTTTTT
-	TRBJ2-5	TRBV7-2	13	TRBD1	CASSRQGKETQYF	TGTGCCAGCAGCCGACAGGGAAAGGAGACCCAGTACTTC
-	TRBJ2-6	TRBV30	16	-	CAWRRRAPSGANVLTF	TGTGCCTGGAGACGCAGGGCCCCCTCTGGGGCCAACGTCCTGACTTTC
-	TRBJ2-5	TRBV6-1	14	-	CASRWAQLGETQYF	TGTGCCAGCAGATGGGCTCAACTCGGAGAGACCCAGTACTTC
-	TRBJ2-5	TRBV7-2	14	-	CASSLGLASETQYF	TGTGCCAGCAGCTTAGGGCTAGCCTCAGAGACCCAGTACTTC
-	TRBJ2-7	TRBV19	15	-	CASSIRQGNSYEQYF	TGTGCCAGTAGTATTCGGCAGGGCAACTCCTACGAGCAGTACTTC
-	TRBJ1-4	TRBV29-1	10	-	CSVGGEKLFF	TGCAGCGTCGGGGGTGAAAAACTGTTTTTT
-	TRBJ2-6	TRBV5-1	16	-	CASSQDGQPGANVLTF	TGCGCCAGCAGCCAGGACGGCCAACCTGGGGCCAACGTCCTGACTTTC
-	TRBJ2-7	TRBV5-4	16	-	CASSLYSGTSSYEQYF	TGTGCCAGCAGCTTGTATTCGGGGACGAGCTCCTACGAGCAGTACTTC
-	TRBJ2-7	TRBV28	15	-	CASSLWGKGSYEQYF	TGTGCCAGCAGTTTATGGGGTAAAGGATCCTACGAGCAGTACTTC
-	TRBJ1-3	TRBV30	14	-	CAWSNLGSGNTIYF	TGTGCCTGGAGTAACTTAGGTTCTGGAAACACCATATATTTT
-	TRBJ2-7	TRBV28	14	-	CASSFIAYPYEQYF	TGTGCCAGCAGTTTCATAGCGTACCCCTACGAGCAGTACTTC
-	TRBJ2-1	TRBV9	14	TRBD2	CASSVEVAGNEQFF	TGTGCCAGCAGCGTAGAAGTAGCGGGTAATGAGCAGTTCTTC
-	TRBJ2-3	TRBV2	14	TRBD1	CATSYATGGDTQYF	TGTGCCACCTCCTACGCTACAGGGGGGGATACGCAGTATTTT
-	TRBJ2-7	TRBV5-6	13	-	CASSFSDSYEQYF	TGTGCCAGCAGCTTCTCCGATTCCTACGAGCAGTACTTC
-	TRBJ1-1	TRBV4-3	15	-	CASSQDWAGKTEAFF	TGCGCCAGCAGCCAAGATTGGGCAGGGAAAACTGAAGCTTTCTTT
few	TRBJ2-7	TRBV5-6	15	TRBD1	CASSLMGQGQYEQYF	TGTGCCAGCAGCTTAATGGGACAGGGGCAGTACGAGCAGTACTTC
once	TRBJ1-5	TRBV19	16	TRBD1	CASSTRDRGSNQPQHF	TGTGCCAGTAGTACCCGAGACAGGGGTAGCAATCAGCCCCAGCATTTT
-	TRBJ2-6	TRBV9	15	-	CASSVAHSGANVLTF	TGTGCCAGCAGCGTAGCTCACTCTGGGGCCAACGTCCTGACTTTC
-	TRBJ2-4	TRBV28	16	TRBD2	CASSLQTSGSANIQYF	TGTGCCAGCAGTCTCCAGACTAGCGGGAGTGCAAACATTCAGTACTTC
-	TRBJ2-7	TRBV5-4	13	-	CASSLVGTNEQYF	TGTGCCAGCAGCTTGGTAGGGACAAACGAGCAGTACTTC
-	TRBJ1-6	TRBV5-1	14	TRBD1	CASSYDRVDSPLHF	TGCGCCAGCAGCTACGACAGGGTTGATTCACCCCTCCACTTT
-	TRBJ2-4	TRBV9	15	-	CASSEAHSSRHIQYF	TGTGCCAGCAGCGAAGCTCATAGTTCGAGGCACATTCAGTACTTC
-	TRBJ2-7	TRBV6-1	12	-	CASSEPSYEQYF	TGTGCCAGCAGTGAGCCCTCCTACGAGCAGTACTTC
-	TRBJ1-1	TRBV2	14	-	CASSTRERNTEAFF	TGTGCCAGCAGTACTCGGGAAAGGAACACTGAAGCTTTCTTT
few	TRBJ1-2	TRBV2	12	-	CASSQEAYGYTF	TGTGCCAGCAGCCAGGAGGCTTATGGCTACACCTTC
-	TRBJ2-7	TRBV6-5	14	TRBD1	CASLGQRLTYEQYF	TGTGCCAGCTTGGGACAGCGACTAACCTACGAGCAGTACTTC
-	TRBJ1-2	TRBV5-4	15	TRBD1	CASSLDRGFFYGYTF	TGTGCCAGCAGCTTGGACAGGGGGTTTTTCTATGGCTACACCTTC
-	TRBJ1-2	TRBV5-1	15	TRBD1	CASSSGQSGSYGYTF	TGCGCCAGCAGCTCGGGACAGTCGGGATCCTATGGCTACACCTTC
-	TRBJ2-1	TRBV28	16	TRBD1	CASSFSGTGLYNEQFF	TGTGCCAGCAGTTTCTCCGGGACAGGGCTCTACAATGAGCAGTTCTTC
once	TRBJ2-1	TRBV18	12	-	CASSSFLNEQFF	TGTGCCAGCTCAAGCTTTTTAAATGAGCAGTTCTTC
-	TRBJ2-1	TRBV15	13	-	CATSGGTVNEQFF	TGTGCCACCAGCGGCGGGACAGTCAATGAGCAGTTCTTC